Below, 2 T cell receptor beta chains from the same sample are listed, as sequenced in a study of OX40 agonist ivuxolimab in advanced cancers. Clones were read by immunoSEQ multiplex PCR, and TCRdb kept only the in-frame ones, dropping some. The sample has around 60,000 clones; around 93% are singletons. Material: CD4+ or CD8+ T cells sorted from blood, obtained in a trial of the OX40 agonist ivuxolimab. All receptors derive from an adult with an advanced solid tumor such as melanoma, head and neck, liver or kidney cancer.

This chain uses TRBV29-1 with TRBJ1-3, with D uncertain. Trimming left V 3 bases short and J 0 bases short, with 6 bases between. Germline lookup yields CDR1 SQVTM and CDR2 ANQGSEA. The CDR3 has 13 residues. The CDR3, as DNA: TGCAGCGTTGACACCGGCTCTGGAAACACCATATATTTT. As protein: CSVDTGSGNTIYF.

The chain carries TRBV15 and TRBJ2-5; possible D gene TRBD2, 6 bases. V lost 0 bases, J lost 5 bases, and 13 bases lay in between. Germline V CDR1 and CDR2: LNHNV, YYDKDF (reference sequence). The CDR3 runs 15 residues. The CDR3 DNA sequence: TGTGCCACCAGCAGAGAAGGAGGGACCCCGGAGACCCAGTACTTC. Its protein is CATSREGGTPETQYF.